The 13 T cell receptor beta chains below were found in one sample sequenced in a study of CD8 T cells in Susac syndrome. Random-hexamer reverse transcription was applied to about 0.45 to 1 ug RNA. TCRdb processed the immunoSEQ multiplex PCR reads anew with MiXCR; each CDR3 protein has one entry. The sample consists of about 170,000 distinct CDR3 sequences, under 95% of them appearing once. Sequenced input: CD4+ T cells from PBMCs. These receptors were taken from a human donor with multiple sclerosis.

Only one count was recorded for this clonotype. This rearrangement joins TRBV5-1 to TRBJ2-2; 7 bases align to TRBD2. Germline loops: CDR1 SGHRS, CDR2 YFSETQ. V shed 7 bases, J shed 3 bases, and the junction held 6 bases outside the gene matches. CDR3 length: 14 amino acids. Here the CDR3 reads CASLGGSDTGELFF. The CDR3 bases are TGCGCCAGCCTGGGCGGGAGCGACACCGGGGAGCTGTTTTTT.

The chain employs TRBV12-3 or TRBV12-4 and TRBJ1-2; D uncertain. Trimming removed 3 bases from V and 4 bases from J, with 18 bases in between. CDR3 length: 16 amino acids. Written as DNA, the CDR3 is TGTGCCAGCAGTTTCGGGGTGGGCAGCATTGGCTATGGCTACACCTTC. This codes for CASSFGVGSIGYGYTF.

The chain combines TRBV30 with TRBJ2-7, with D unresolved. The CDR3 sequence is 13 residues long. Trimming removed 3 bases from V and 5 bases from J, with 14 bases in between. CDR1 and CDR2 (germline): GTSNPN, SVGIG (reference sequence). The CDR3 loop is CAWRSQQLHEQYF. In nucleotides, the CDR3 is TGTGCCTGGAGGAGCCAACAACTCCACGAGCAGTACTTC.

The chain is built from TRBV12-3 or TRBV12-4 and TRBJ1-2, with D perhaps matching TRBD1 (5 bases). Trimming took off 5 bases at V and 1 base at J, with 14 bases between the two ends. There are 15 residues in the CDR3. The CDR3 DNA is TGTGCCAGCAGTCCAAAGGGGATGCTTAACTATGGCTACACCTTC. Its protein product is CASSPKGMLNYGYTF.

The chain carries TRBV19 and TRBJ1-1; D might be TRBD1 (5 bases). The germline V gene encodes CDR1 LNHDA and CDR2 SQIVND (reference sequence). V was shortened by 7 bases and J by 6 bases, with 24 bases between the two germline ends. The CDR3 has 16 residues. The CDR3 nucleotides read TGTGCCAGTATCCGTGGGGGTATCCGGAATGACCCTGAAGCTTTCTTT. It yields the protein CASIRGGIRNDPEAFF.

This chain connects TRBV10-3 to TRBJ2-2, with D possibly matching TRBD2 (6 bases). The CDR3 extends over 15 amino acids. Germline V gene data show CDR1 as ENHRY and CDR2 as SYGVKD. Trimming removed 7 bases at V and 3 bases at J, with 15 bases between. The CDR3 region is CAIKSVAAYTGELFF. The CDR3 region has the DNA TGTGCCATCAAGAGCGTAGCGGCCTACACCGGGGAGCTGTTTTTT.

The chain couples TRBV7-2 to TRBJ2-1, with TRBD2 matching over 14 bases. V was pared by 1 base and J by 11 bases, with 4 bases of the junction left unmatched. From germline, CDR1 is SGHTA and CDR2 FQGNSA. The CDR3 is 15 residues long. CDR3 residues: CASSLGGLAGGQQFF. In DNA form, the CDR3 reads TGTGCCAGCAGCTTAGGAGGACTAGCGGGGGGCCAGCAGTTCTTC.

The V gene is TRBV27, the J gene TRBJ2-2; D not certain. CDR3 length equals 10 residues. CDR1 is MNHEY, CDR2 SMNVEV, per germline (reference sequence). The V end was cut by 8 bases, the J end by 3 bases, with 1 base between. Written as DNA, the CDR3 is TGTGCCAGCGACACCGGGGAGCTGTTTTTT. It yields the protein CASDTGELFF.

Only one count was recorded for this clonotype. The chain combines TRBV5-6 with TRBJ2-5; 9 bases match TRBD2. The CDR3 is 18 amino acids. Germline CDR1 and CDR2: SGHDT and YYEEEE. With 9 bases clipped from V and 5 bases from J, the junction kept 23 bases outside the gene matches. The CDR3 region has the DNA TGTGCCACCACAAACCTGATGGGGAGCGGGGGGCTGAGGGAGACCCAGTACTTC. It encodes CATTNLMGSGGLRETQYF.

The chain joins TRBV28 to TRBJ1-1, with 7 bases aligning to TRBD1. The germline V gene has CDR1 MDHEN and CDR2 SYDVKM. This CDR3 has 15 amino acids. J gave up 1 base and V 8 bases, and 10 bases lay outside the gene matches. The CDR3 is CASYPWDRPNTEAFF. In DNA form, the CDR3 reads TGTGCCAGCTATCCATGGGACAGACCGAACACTGAAGCTTTCTTT.

This clonotype has a single count. The chain recombines TRBV10-3 with TRBJ2-1; unclear D gene. V lost 6 bases and J 0 bases, leaving 12 bases between the germline ends. Per germline, CDR1 ENHRY and CDR2 SYGVKD. The length of the CDR3 is 15 residues. The CDR3 DNA follows: TGTGCCATCAGAGCCGTGACCAGCTCCTACAATGAGCAGTTCTTC. The encoded protein is CAIRAVTSSYNEQFF.

This CDR3 is CASSVGTFTGELFF. CDR3 DNA sequence: TGTGCCAGCAGTGTAGGGACTTTTACCGGGGAGCTGTTTTTT. This sequence joins TRBV2 and TRBJ2-2; D is possibly TRBD2 (6 bases). Germline values: CDR1 SNHLY, CDR2 FYNNEI. The CDR3 has 14 amino acids. Trimming left V 4 bases short and J 5 bases short, with 11 bases between. The whole variable domain, filled in from reference TRBV2 and TRBJ2-2, reads EPEVTQTPSHQVTQMGQEVILRCVPISNHLYFYWYRQILGQKVEFLVSFYNNEISEKSEIFDDQFSVERPDGSNFTLKIRSTKLEDSAMYFCASSVGTFTGELFFGEGSRLTVL.

The chain joins TRBV24-1 to TRBJ1-5; perhaps TRBD1 as D (5 bases). The CDR3 is 13 residues long. Germline V CDR1 and CDR2: KGHDR, SFDVKD. Deletions cut 8 bases from V and 0 bases from J, with 7 bases between. In DNA, the CDR3 is TGTGCCACCATGGGGGGTAGCAATCAGCCCCAGCATTTT. It specifies CATMGGSNQPQHF.